Shown below are 8 T cell receptor beta chains from a single sample sequenced in a study of T cells in Graves' hyperthyroidism and ophthalmopathy. RNA transcripts provided the source from which TCR beta CDR3 regions were amplified. The study used the HTBI primer set for a first-round RT-PCR of the TCR CDR3. In TCRdb, the multiplex PCR reads were re-called with MiXCR into one record per CDR3 protein. The sample gives around 700,000 distinct CDR3 sequences, just over 35% of which show up once; less than 40% is in the top ten. The sequenced sample was blood. These receptors all stem from a woman aged 40 to 50 with Graves' hyperthyroidism.

The gene calls are TRBV10-3 and TRBJ2-7; D might be TRBD2 (6 bases). Trimming pared 8 bases from V and 5 bases from J, leaving 13 bases between. Germline lookup yields CDR1 ENHRY and CDR2 SYGVKD. The CDR3 loop spans 12 amino acids. CDR3 sequence: CAIRLGEDEQYF. DNA for the CDR3: TGTGCCATCCGCCTGGGGGAGGACGAGCAGTACTTC.

This chain uses TRBV4-3 with TRBJ1-1, with 9 positions matching TRBD1. V was pared by 4 bases and J by 4 bases, with 10 bases of the junction left unmatched. Looked up from germline, CDR1 is LGHNA and CDR2 is YSLEER. CDR3 length equals 16 residues. The CDR3: CASSPNGQGIITEAFF. The DNA for the CDR3 is TGCGCCAGCAGCCCAAACGGACAGGGGATCATCACTGAAGCTTTCTTT.

This clonotype has a count of ten or more. The genes are TRBV7-2 and TRBJ1-2; the D is unclear. The CDR3 runs to 15 residues. Germline lookup yields CDR1 SGHTA and CDR2 FQGNSA. V was cut by 1 base and J by 4 bases, with 13 bases left in between. The CDR3 region has the DNA TGTGCCAGCAGCTTAGGGGGAGATCGGGTCTATGGCTACACCTTC. Amino acid sequence: CASSLGGDRVYGYTF.

This clonotype was seen a few times. The CDR3 reads CASSPSGQGGLFEQYF. The CDR3 coding sequence is TGTGCCAGCTCACCATCGGGACAGGGGGGCTTATTCGAGCAGTACTTC. This chain joins TRBV7-9 and TRBJ2-7, with 11 bases lining up with TRBD1. Germline CDR1 reads SEHNR; CDR2 reads FQNEAQ (reference sequence). The CDR3 length is 16 residues. V lost 8 bases to trimming and J lost 6 bases; unmatched junction nucleotides: 15.

This clonotype was recorded at least ten times. V gene TRBV7-2 combines with J gene TRBJ2-5, with D unclear. The V end lost 7 bases, the J end lost 4 bases, and 10 bases lay between the germline ends. The CDR3 is made up of 12 amino acids. Looked up from germline, CDR1 is SGHTA and CDR2 is FQGNSA. This CDR3 is CASTNNAETQYF. The DNA for the CDR3 is TGTGCCAGCACCAACAATGCAGAGACCCAGTACTTC.

This clonotype was picked up a small number of times. Germline and junction disagree at one end, which may indicate a read error. V and J are TRBV29-1 and TRBJ1-2; 8 bases align to TRBD1. CDR1 is SQVTM and CDR2 is ANQGSEA in the germline V gene. This CDR3 has 14 residues. The CDR3 bases are TGTGCCTGGAGGGGCAGGGGGCGTAACTATGGCTACACCTTC. Translation gives CAWRGRGRNYGYTF.

This clonotype was counted between two and nine times. The chain is built from TRBV27 and TRBJ2-7; TRBD1 might be the D (6 bases). The germline V and J ends were trimmed by 3 bases and 2 bases, with 11 bases remaining between them. Germline CDR1 is MNHEY and CDR2 is SMNVEV (reference sequence). The CDR3 runs 14 residues. The CDR3 is CASSFQGSTYEQYF. In DNA, the CDR3 is TGTGCCAGCAGTTTCCAGGGGTCAACCTACGAGCAGTACTTC.

This clonotype was counted once. The gene calls are TRBV9 and TRBJ1-1, with D uncertain. The CDR3 loop spans 15 amino acids. Germline CDR1 reads SGDLS; CDR2 reads YYNGEE. Trimming cost V 3 bases and J 5 bases, with 17 bases left between them. CDR3 sequence: CASSAGSLPATEAFF. CDR3 sequence (DNA): TGTGCCAGCAGCGCTGGCAGCCTACCGGCGACTGAAGCTTTCTTT.